This T cell receptor (beta chain) was captured in a study of blood T cell repertoires in COVID-19. In the authors' workflow: Quantification of nucleated cells was approximated via reference gene primer amplification. The assay was immunoSEQ multiplex PCR, and TCRdb's table has in-frame clones only and misses some. The DNA gave D and trimming, while V, J and clone size come from that table. The repertoire consists of 150,000 to 200,000 clones, with 78% occurring once and the leading ten covering 2.5% to 3.5%. Germline V CDR1 and CDR2: LGHDT, YNNKEL (reference sequence). V trimming: 5 bases; J trimming: 10 bases; junction bases outside the gene matches: 8. The CDR3 is 14 amino acids. This clone was detected once.

V usage is TRBV3-1 (or the pseudogene TRBV3-2) and J usage is TRBJ1-6; TRBD1 aligns across 7 bases. This receptor was taken from a woman older than 75 with active or convalescent COVID-19. The specimen was peripheral blood. The CDR3 nucleotides read TGTGCCAGCAGCGATCGACAGGGCCCCTCACCCCTCCACTTT. This encodes CASSDRQGPSPLHF.